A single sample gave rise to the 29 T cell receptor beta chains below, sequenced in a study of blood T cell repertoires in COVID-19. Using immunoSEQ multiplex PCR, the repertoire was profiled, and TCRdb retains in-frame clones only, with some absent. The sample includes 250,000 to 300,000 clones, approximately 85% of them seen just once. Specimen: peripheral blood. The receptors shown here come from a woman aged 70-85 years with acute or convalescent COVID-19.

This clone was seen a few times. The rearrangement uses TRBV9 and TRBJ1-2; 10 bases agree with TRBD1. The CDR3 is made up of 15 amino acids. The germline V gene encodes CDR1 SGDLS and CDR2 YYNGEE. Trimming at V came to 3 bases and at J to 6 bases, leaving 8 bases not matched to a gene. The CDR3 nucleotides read TGTGCCAGCAGCGCCCCTCGGGACAGGGGACATGGCTACACCTTC. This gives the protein CASSAPRDRGHGYTF.

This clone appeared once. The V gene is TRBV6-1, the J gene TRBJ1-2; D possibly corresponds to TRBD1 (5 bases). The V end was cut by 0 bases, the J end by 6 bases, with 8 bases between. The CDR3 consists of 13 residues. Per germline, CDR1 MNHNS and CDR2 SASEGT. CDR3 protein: CASSEAGGDGYTF. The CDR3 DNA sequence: TGTGCCAGCAGTGAAGCGGGGGGGGATGGCTACACCTTC.

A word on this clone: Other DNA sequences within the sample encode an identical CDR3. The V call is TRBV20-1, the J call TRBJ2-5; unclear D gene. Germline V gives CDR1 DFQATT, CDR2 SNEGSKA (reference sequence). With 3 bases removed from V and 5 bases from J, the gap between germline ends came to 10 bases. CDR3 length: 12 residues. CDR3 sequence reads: CSASPTGETQYF. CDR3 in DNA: TGCAGTGCTAGTCCAACCGGGGAGACCCAGTACTTC.

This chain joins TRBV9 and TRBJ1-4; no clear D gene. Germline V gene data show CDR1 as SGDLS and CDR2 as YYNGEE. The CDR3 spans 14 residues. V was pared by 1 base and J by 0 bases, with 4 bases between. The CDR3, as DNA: TGTGCCAGCAGCGTATCTGCAACTAATGAAAAACTGTTTTTT. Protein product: CASSVSATNEKLFF.

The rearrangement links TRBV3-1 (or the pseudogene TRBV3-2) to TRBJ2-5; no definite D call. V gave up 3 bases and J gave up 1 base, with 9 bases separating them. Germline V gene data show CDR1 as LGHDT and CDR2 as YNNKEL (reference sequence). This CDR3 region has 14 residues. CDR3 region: CASSHQATQETQYF. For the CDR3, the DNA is TGTGCCAGCAGCCACCAGGCCACCCAAGAGACCCAGTACTTC.

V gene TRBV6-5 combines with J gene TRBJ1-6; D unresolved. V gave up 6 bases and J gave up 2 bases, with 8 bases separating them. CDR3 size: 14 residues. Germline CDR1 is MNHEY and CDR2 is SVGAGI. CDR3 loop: CASSTVTYNSPLHF. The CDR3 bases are TGTGCCAGCAGCACGGTAACCTATAATTCACCCCTCCACTTT.

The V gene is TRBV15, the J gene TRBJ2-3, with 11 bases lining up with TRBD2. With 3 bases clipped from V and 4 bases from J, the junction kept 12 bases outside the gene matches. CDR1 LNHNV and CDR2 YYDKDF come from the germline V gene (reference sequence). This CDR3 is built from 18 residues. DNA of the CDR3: TGTGCCACCAGCAGCCCCCGGTGGGCTAGCGGGGGGTCAGATACGCAGTATTTT. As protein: CATSSPRWASGGSDTQYF.

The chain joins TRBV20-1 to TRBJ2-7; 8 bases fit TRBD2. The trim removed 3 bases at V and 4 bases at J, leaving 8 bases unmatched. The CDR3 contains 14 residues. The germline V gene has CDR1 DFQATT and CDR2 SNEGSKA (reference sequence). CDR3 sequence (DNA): TGCAGTGCTAGTCATAGCGGGGACCTTTACGAGCAGTACTTC. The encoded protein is CSASHSGDLYEQYF.

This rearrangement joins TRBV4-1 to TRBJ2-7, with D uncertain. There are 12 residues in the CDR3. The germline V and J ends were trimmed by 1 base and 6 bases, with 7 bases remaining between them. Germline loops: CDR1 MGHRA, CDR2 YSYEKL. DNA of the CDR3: TGCGCCAGCAGCCAAGGCCCGGGCGAGCAGTACTTC. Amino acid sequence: CASSQGPGEQYF.

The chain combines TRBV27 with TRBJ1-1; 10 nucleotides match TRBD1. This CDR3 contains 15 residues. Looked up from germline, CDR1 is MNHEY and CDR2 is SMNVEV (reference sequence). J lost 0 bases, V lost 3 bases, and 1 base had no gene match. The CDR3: CASSFGQGVNTEAFF. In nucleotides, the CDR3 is TGTGCCAGCAGTTTTGGACAGGGGGTGAACACTGAAGCTTTCTTT.

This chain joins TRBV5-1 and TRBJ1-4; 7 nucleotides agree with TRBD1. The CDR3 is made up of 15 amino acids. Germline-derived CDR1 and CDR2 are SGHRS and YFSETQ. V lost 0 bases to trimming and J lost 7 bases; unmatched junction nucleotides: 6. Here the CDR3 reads CASSLGGQLIEKLFF. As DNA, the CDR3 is TGCGCCAGCAGCTTGGGGGGACAGCTCATTGAAAAACTGTTTTTT.

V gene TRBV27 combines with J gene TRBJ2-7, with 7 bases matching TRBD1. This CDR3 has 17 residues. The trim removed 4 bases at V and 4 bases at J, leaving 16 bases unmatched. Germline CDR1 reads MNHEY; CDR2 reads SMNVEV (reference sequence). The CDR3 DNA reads TGTGCCAGCAGTTCGCGTTCCCGGGGACAGTATCCTTACGAGCAGTACTTC. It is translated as CASSSRSRGQYPYEQYF.

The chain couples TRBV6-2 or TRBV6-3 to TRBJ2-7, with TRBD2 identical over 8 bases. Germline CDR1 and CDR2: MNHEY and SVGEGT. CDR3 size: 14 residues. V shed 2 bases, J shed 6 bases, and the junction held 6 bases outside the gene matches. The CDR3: CASSYPGLGREQYF. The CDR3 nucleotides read TGTGCCAGCAGTTACCCGGGACTAGGTCGCGAGCAGTACTTC.

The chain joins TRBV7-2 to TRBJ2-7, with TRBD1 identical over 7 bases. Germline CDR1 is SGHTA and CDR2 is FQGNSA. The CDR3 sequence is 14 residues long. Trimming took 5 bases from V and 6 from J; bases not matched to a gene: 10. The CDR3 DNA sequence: TGTGCCAGCAGCCGGGACAGCGGATCGATCGAGCAGTACTTC. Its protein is CASSRDSGSIEQYF.

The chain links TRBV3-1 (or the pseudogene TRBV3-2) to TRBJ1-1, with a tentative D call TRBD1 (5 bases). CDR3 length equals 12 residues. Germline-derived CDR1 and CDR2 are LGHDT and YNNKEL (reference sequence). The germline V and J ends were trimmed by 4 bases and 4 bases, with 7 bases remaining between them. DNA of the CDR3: TGTGCCAGCAGCCGGCAGGGCACTGAAGCTTTCTTT. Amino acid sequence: CASSRQGTEAFF.

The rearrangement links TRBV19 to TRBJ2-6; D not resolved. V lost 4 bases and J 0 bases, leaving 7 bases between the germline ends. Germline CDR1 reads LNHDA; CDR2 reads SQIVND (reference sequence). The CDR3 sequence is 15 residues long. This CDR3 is CASSRANSGANVLTF. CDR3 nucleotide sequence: TGTGCCAGTAGTAGGGCGAACTCTGGGGCCAACGTCCTGACTTTC.

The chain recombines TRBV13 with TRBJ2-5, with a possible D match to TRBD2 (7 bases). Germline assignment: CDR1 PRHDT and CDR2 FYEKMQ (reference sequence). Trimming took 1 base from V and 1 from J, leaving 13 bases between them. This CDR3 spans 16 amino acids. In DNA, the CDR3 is TGTGCCAGCAGCTTAGTGGGCGGGGGCGTCCAAGAGACCCAGTACTTC. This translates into CASSLVGGGVQETQYF.

The CDR3 sequence: CASSEAPGTGSYQPQHF. For the CDR3, the DNA is TGTGCCAGCAGTGAAGCACCCGGGACAGGTTCATATCAGCCCCAGCATTTT. This chain joins TRBV6-1 and TRBJ1-5; 8 nucleotides match TRBD1. This CDR3 is 17 amino acids long. CDR1 MNHNS and CDR2 SASEGT come from the germline V gene. V gave up 0 bases and J gave up 5 bases; unmatched junction bases: 9.

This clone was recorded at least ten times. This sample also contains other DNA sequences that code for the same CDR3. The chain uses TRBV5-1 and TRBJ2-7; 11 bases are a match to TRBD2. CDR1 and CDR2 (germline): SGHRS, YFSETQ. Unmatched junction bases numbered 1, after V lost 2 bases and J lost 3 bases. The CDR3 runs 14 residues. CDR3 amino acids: CASSLTSGGYEQYF. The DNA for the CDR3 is TGCGCCAGCAGCTTAACTAGCGGGGGCTACGAGCAGTACTTC. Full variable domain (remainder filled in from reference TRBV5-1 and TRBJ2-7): KAGVTQTPRYLIKTRGQQVTLSCSPISGHRSVSWYQQTPGQGLQFLFEYFSETQRNKGNFPGRFSGRQFSNSRSEMNVSTLELGDSALYLCASSLTSGGYEQYFGPGTRLTVT.

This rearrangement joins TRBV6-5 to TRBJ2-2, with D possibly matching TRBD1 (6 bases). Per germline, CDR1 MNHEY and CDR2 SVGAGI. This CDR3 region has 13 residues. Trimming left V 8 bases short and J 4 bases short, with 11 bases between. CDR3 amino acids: CASGSGVTGELFF. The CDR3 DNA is TGTGCCAGCGGATCAGGGGTCACCGGGGAGCTGTTTTTT.

The CDR3 sequence is CASSKPLRGNEQFF. The DNA for the CDR3 is TGTGCCAGTAGTAAGCCCCTCCGGGGCAATGAGCAGTTCTTC. V is TRBV19 and J is TRBJ2-1, with a tentative D call TRBD2 (5 bases). This CDR3 contains 14 residues. V was cut by 4 bases and J by 6 bases, with 13 bases left in between. The germline CDR1 and CDR2 sequences are LNHDA and SQIVND (reference sequence).

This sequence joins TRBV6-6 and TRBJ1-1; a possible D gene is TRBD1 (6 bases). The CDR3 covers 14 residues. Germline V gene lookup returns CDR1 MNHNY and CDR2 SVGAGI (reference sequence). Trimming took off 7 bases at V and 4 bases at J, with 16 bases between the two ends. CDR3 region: CASNREGLTTEAFF. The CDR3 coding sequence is TGTGCCAGCAACAGGGAAGGGCTAACCACTGAAGCTTTCTTT.

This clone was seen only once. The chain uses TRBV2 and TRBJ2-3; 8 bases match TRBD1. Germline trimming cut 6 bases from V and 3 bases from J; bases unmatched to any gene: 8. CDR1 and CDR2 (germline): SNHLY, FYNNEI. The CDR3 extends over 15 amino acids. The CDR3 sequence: CASRRTDRVTDTQYF. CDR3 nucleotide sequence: TGTGCCAGCAGGCGGACGGACAGGGTGACAGATACGCAGTATTTT.

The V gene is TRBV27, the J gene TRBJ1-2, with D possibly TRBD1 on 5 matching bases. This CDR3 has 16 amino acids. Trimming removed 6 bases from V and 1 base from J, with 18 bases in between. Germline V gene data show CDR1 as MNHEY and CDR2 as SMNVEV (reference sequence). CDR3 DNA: TGTGCCAGCAGACGACTAGAGACGGGGCTTAACTATGGCTACACCTTC. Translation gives CASRRLETGLNYGYTF.

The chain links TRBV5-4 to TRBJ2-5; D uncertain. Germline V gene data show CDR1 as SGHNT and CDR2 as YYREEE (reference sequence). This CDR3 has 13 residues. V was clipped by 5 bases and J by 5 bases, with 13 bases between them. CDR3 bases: TGTGCCAGCAGGACCCGACTTAGTGAGACCCAGTACTTC. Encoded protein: CASRTRLSETQYF.

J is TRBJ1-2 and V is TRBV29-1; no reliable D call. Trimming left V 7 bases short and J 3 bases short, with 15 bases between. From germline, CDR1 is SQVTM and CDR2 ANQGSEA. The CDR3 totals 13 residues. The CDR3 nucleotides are TGCAGCGCTGAGGGCGCGGGCGACTATGGCTACACCTTC. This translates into CSAEGAGDYGYTF. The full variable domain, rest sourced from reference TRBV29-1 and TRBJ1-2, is SAVISQKPSRDICQRGTSLTIQCQVDSQVTMMFWYRQQPGQSLTLIATANQGSEATYESGFVIDKFPISRPNLTFSTLTVSNMSPEDSSIYLCSAEGAGDYGYTFGSGTRLTVV.

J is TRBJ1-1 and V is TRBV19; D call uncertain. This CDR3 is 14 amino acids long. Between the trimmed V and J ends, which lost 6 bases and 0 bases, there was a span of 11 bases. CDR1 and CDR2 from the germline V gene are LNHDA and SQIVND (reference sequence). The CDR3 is CASRVGFLNTEAFF. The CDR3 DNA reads TGTGCCAGTAGGGTTGGCTTTTTGAACACTGAAGCTTTCTTT.

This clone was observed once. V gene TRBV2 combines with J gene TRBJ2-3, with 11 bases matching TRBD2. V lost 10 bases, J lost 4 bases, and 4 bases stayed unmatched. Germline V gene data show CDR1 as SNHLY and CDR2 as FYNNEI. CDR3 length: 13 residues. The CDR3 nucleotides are TGTGCCACTAGCGGGGGGACTGCAGATACGCAGTATTTT. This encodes CATSGGTADTQYF.

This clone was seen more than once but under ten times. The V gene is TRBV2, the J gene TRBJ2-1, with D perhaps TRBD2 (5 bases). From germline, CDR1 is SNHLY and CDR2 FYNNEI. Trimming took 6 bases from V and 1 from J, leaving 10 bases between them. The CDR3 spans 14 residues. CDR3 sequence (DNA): TGTGCCAGCAGGTCGGAGGTTTCCTACAATGAGCAGTTCTTC. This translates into CASRSEVSYNEQFF.